This T cell receptor beta chain is from a study of breast tumors, draining lymph nodes, adjacent tissues. Findings and caveats of the study: Tumors had less TCR diversity than lymph nodes, more than nontumor tissue.

TCRdb independently ran MiXCR on the multiplex PCR reads; one entry per CDR3 protein. Of under 150,000 distinct CDR3 sequences listed, about a fifth are singletons. V shed 4 bases, J shed 8 bases, and the junction held 4 bases outside the gene matches. CDR3 size: 14 residues. From germline, CDR1 is SGHTA and CDR2 FQGTGA. Samples came from axillary lymph nodes draining the breast cancer. This clonotype came up many times. Antigen specificity is unknown. The sample comprised axillary lymph node tissue. The rearrangement joins TRBV7-3 to TRBJ2-3, with 12 bases matching TRBD2. The TCR was taken from a female donor with breast cancer. Some clones in this sample may be carry-over from other donors' samples. CDR3 sequence: CASSSTSGSVTQYF. For the CDR3, the DNA is TGTGCCAGCAGCTCGACTAGCGGGAGCGTTACGCAGTATTTT.